This T cell receptor (beta chain) comes out of a study of PD-1 blockade in classical Hodgkin lymphoma (dated by TCRdb to 2018 to 2020). With regard to the full study: Nivolumab dosing was 3 mg/kg intravenously every 2 weeks, continuing until either disease progression or unacceptable toxicity. A peripheral blood immune signature of response to PD-1 blockade in classical Hodgkin lymphoma was defined using TCR beta sequencing and CyTOF. What the authors observed across the whole study: Only a single clinical trial cohort was studied, and what caused the repertoire differences, possibly disease activity or prior therapy, remained undefined. Baseline TCR diversity was reported to be lower in newly diagnosed patients than in healthy donors, and even lower in relapsed/refractory patients. By C4D1, a significant rise was seen in CD4+ TCR diversity but not in CD8+ TCR diversity (p=0.0027 vs p=0.16), and the rise was most apparent among complete responders (p=0.02). Trial patients with a complete response had baseline diversity similar to that of newly diagnosed patients, while partial responders and progressors had significantly lower diversity. Lower diversity was seen in patients whose nivolumab began less than 1 year after ASCT, and these patients were left out of later analyses so that immune reconstitution would not confound the results.

The time point label of this sample denotes: cycle 2 day 1 (C2D1) of nivolumab. Relapse after autologous stem cell transplantation had occurred in all trial patients, and cohorts A, B and C were distinguished by prior brentuximab vedotin exposure. The trial cohort comprised 60 or so patients with relapsed/refractory classical Hodgkin lymphoma whose best overall responses were complete response, partial response or progressive disease. Single-agent nivolumab was administered to trial patients in the multi-cohort phase II CheckMate 205 trial. An independent review committee assessed best overall response by applying the 2007 International Working Group response criteria. PBMCs from the trial were collected at three points: immediately before nivolumab initiation (C1D1), and during therapy at cycle 2 day 1 and cycle 4 day 1. Peripheral blood was collected in 8 mL Vacutainer Cell Preparation Tubes, from which PBMCs were isolated by centrifugation and then cryopreserved.

Note on this clone: This receptor's antigen is unknown. No qualities accompany the bases; no much larger clone lies one base away.

The Qiagen DNeasy kit was used to extract genomic DNA both from unsorted PBMCs and from the negatively selected CD4+ and CD8+ fractions. Using primers that anneal to V and J segments, immunoSEQ multiplex PCR amplified the TCR beta CDR3 regions. A synthetic immune receptor repertoire was used to minimize amplification bias, and any remaining bias was removed computationally after sequencing. In the original analysis: Custom Python scripts were used to quantify repertoire diversity as the Shannon entropy index. Unsorted, CD4+ and CD8+ repertoires were analyzed separately, except for combined analyses in which CD4+ and CD8+ sequences were merged in silico. Clonal expansion was defined as at least a 2-fold frequency increase after treatment relative to C1D1, with a pseudocount of 0.5 for undetected baseline clones. Singleton clones were defined as clones with 0 or 1 copy at C1D1, and non-singleton clones were defined as clones with 2 or more copies. By matching protein sequences in sorted samples from the same patient, clones expanded in unsorted samples were annotated as CD4+, CD8+ or unknown. Wilcoxon tests on paired samples were used to test changes in diversity from C1D1 to C4D1. TCRdb took over this immuneACCESS table, retaining in-frame rearrangements with V and J assigned. Such tables are incomplete; in checked studies, under half of the missing clones stem from an unresolved V gene, and the remainder is unexplained. V, J and clone size are taken as reported in that table, and D and trimming were inferred from the DNA itself. Counted in this sample were 35,000 to 45,000 clones; roughly three quarters of them appeared once. The ten largest clonotypes hold 13% to 15% of the sample.

CDR1 LGHNA and CDR2 YNFKEQ are derived from the germline V gene. From the cysteine up to the phenylalanine, the CDR3 has a length of 14 residues. Solely the CDR3 DNA is kept, with 42 bases framed from the first base. The junction shows trimming of 0 bases on V and 8 bases on J, and the gene matches do not reach 3 bases of it. The rearrangement combines TRBV4-2 with TRBJ1-4; the central 7 bases match TRBD1. The clonotype was recovered from a human donor with classical Hodgkin lymphoma. Sequencing used peripheral blood mononuclear cells (PBMCs), obtained before the second cycle of nivolumab. This receptor has the CDR3 CASSQDLGGEKLFF. The sequence in DNA is TGTGCCAGCAGCCAAGATTTAGGGGGCGAAAAACTGTTTTTT.